The 27 T cell receptor beta chains in this list originate from one sample, sequenced in a study of a mutant IDH1 vaccine in newly diagnosed glioma. Sequencing used immunoSEQ multiplex PCR; TCRdb keeps in-frame clones, though not all of them. The sample has 60,000 to 65,000 clones, roughly four fifths seen once. As to time point: week 47, end of study. Doses of 300 ug of mutant IDH1 20-mer peptide were given with topical imiquimod. No antigen is known for these receptors. Sample: PBMCs, taken from a glioma patient whose treatment included an IDH1 peptide vaccine. The receptors originated from a man aged 25 to 40 with glioma.

V usage is TRBV5-1 and J usage is TRBJ1-2; D might be TRBD1 (6 bases). Per the germline V gene, CDR1 is SGHRS and CDR2 is YFSETQ. The CDR3 contains 15 residues. V gave up 0 bases and J gave up 8 bases, with 17 bases separating them. The CDR3 protein is CASSLDTGGLWGYTF. CDR3 in DNA: TGCGCCAGCAGCTTGGATACGGGGGGCTTATGGGGCTACACCTTC. The whole variable domain, remainder taken from reference TRBV5-1 and TRBJ1-2, is KAGVTQTPRYLIKTRGQQVTLSCSPISGHRSVSWYQQTPGQGLQFLFEYFSETQRNKGNFPGRFSGRQFSNSRSEMNVSTLELGDSALYLCASSLDTGGLWGYTFGSGTRLTVV.

The chain combines TRBV5-1 with TRBJ1-2, with D possibly TRBD1 on 5 matching bases. Trimming pared 2 bases from V and 0 bases from J, leaving 11 bases between. There are 15 residues in the CDR3. The germline gives CDR1 SGHRS, CDR2 YFSETQ. The CDR3 spells CASSLTGGANYGYTF. In DNA, the CDR3 is TGCGCCAGCAGCTTAACTGGGGGAGCTAACTATGGCTACACCTTC.

V gene TRBV7-8 combines with J gene TRBJ2-7; 9 nucleotides match TRBD1. Losses at the gene ends were 4 bases for V and 1 base for J; bases not matched to a gene: 2. The CDR3 consists of 14 residues. Germline V lookup: CDR1 SGHVS, CDR2 FQNEAQ. The CDR3 DNA reads TGTGCCAGCAGCTCGACAGGGGGATCCTACGAGCAGTACTTC. Protein product: CASSSTGGSYEQYF.

The chain combines TRBV29-1 with TRBJ1-2; D possibly corresponds to TRBD1 (6 bases). CDR1 is SQVTM, CDR2 ANQGSEA, per germline. CDR3 length: 13 amino acids. The ends were cut back, 6 bases at V and 5 bases at J, with 16 bases in the middle. DNA of the CDR3: TGCAGCGTAAACCGGGACACTGTATATGGCTACACCTTC. It yields the protein CSVNRDTVYGYTF.

This clone was observed a single time. The chain couples TRBV21-1 to TRBJ2-1; the DNA was not compared with TRBD1, the D call given in the table. TRBV21-1 is termed a pseudogene. This CDR3 has 16 residues. The CDR3 sequence: CASSTRQTQTYNEQFF. The CDR3 nucleotides read TGTGCCAGCAGCACTAGACAGACCCAAACTTACAATGAGCAGTTCTTC.

The CDR3 coding sequence is TGTGCCAGCAGTTACAAATCGGGTCAGCCCCAGCATTTT. As protein: CASSYKSGQPQHF. This chain links TRBV6-6 with TRBJ1-5; D call uncertain. The ends were cut back, 2 bases at V and 6 bases at J, with 8 bases in the middle. CDR1 MNHNY and CDR2 SVGAGI come from the germline V gene (reference sequence). There are 13 residues in the CDR3.

The V and J genes are TRBV5-5 and TRBJ2-7, with 11 bases aligning to TRBD1. Germline V gene data show CDR1 as SGHKS and CDR2 as YYEKEE (reference sequence). With V trimmed by 4 bases and J by 2 bases, 8 bases remained unmatched. CDR3 length: 16 amino acids. The CDR3 nucleotides are TGTGCCAGCAGCCTAGGGACAGGGGGGCCCACCTACGAGCAGTACTTC. It yields the protein CASSLGTGGPTYEQYF.

The chain links TRBV6-5 to TRBJ1-1; no clear D. CDR1 MNHEY and CDR2 SVGAGI come from the germline V gene. The ends were cut back, 2 bases at V and 7 bases at J, with 11 bases in the middle. There are 13 residues in the CDR3. CDR3 coding DNA: TGTGCCAGCAGTTACCGGACGGGTTATGAAGCTTTCTTT. Translating gives CASSYRTGYEAFF.

This clone was seen only once. The chain recombines TRBV5-1 with TRBJ2-3; tentatively, D is TRBD1 (6 bases). Germline CDR1 is SGHRS and CDR2 is YFSETQ. Trimming removed 6 bases from V and 0 bases from J, with 14 bases in between. The CDR3 has 15 residues. The CDR3 DNA sequence: TGCGCCAGCACCCGCGACAGGATGAGCACAGATACGCAGTATTTT. Its translation is CASTRDRMSTDTQYF.

The chain recombines TRBV19 with TRBJ1-2; unclear D gene. Germline V CDR1 and CDR2: LNHDA, SQIVND (reference sequence). Between the trimmed V and J ends, which lost 1 base and 0 bases, there was a span of 6 bases. CDR3 length: 14 amino acids. CDR3 nucleotide sequence: TGTGCCAGTAGTATAGGGAGAGCTAACTATGGCTACACCTTC. Translating it yields CASSIGRANYGYTF.

This clone was observed a few times. The rearrangement uses TRBV2 and TRBJ2-3; D gene uncertain. CDR3 size: 13 residues. Germline V gene data show CDR1 as SNHLY and CDR2 as FYNNEI. Trimming removed 7 bases at V and 1 base at J, with 9 bases between. The CDR3 nucleotides read TGTGCCAGCATCCCGGTGGGCACAGATACGCAGTATTTT. Residues: CASIPVGTDTQYF.

CDR3 in DNA: TGTGCCAGCAGCGTCGAGCAAAACCGGGGGAACTATGGCTACACCTTC. It codes for CASSVEQNRGNYGYTF. This chain uses TRBV5-5 with TRBJ1-2; D is possibly TRBD1 (5 bases). The germline V and J ends were trimmed by 4 bases and 2 bases, with 18 bases remaining between them. Per germline, CDR1 SGHKS and CDR2 YYEKEE (reference sequence). This CDR3 is built from 16 residues.

The chain couples TRBV28 to TRBJ1-1; D is uncertain. Germline V gives CDR1 MDHEN, CDR2 SYDVKM. CDR3 length: 13 amino acids. V dropped 7 bases and J dropped 5 bases, with 14 bases sitting between them. CDR3 bases: TGTGCCAGCACCTACAAGGGTAGGACTGAAGCTTTCTTT. Translation gives CASTYKGRTEAFF. The variable domain in full, with the rest retrieved from reference TRBV28 and TRBJ1-1, is DVKVTQSSRYLVKRTGEKVFLECVQDMDHENMFWYRQDPGLGLRLIYFSYDVKMKEKGDIPEGYSVSREKKERFSLILESASTNQTSMYLCASTYKGRTEAFFGQGTRLTVV.

This clone appeared a few times. The chain joins TRBV6-5 to TRBJ2-2, with unresolved D. From germline, CDR1 is MNHEY and CDR2 SVGAGI. V lost 0 bases and J 1 base, leaving 6 bases between the germline ends. The CDR3 contains 15 residues. The CDR3 nucleotides read TGTGCCAGCAGTTACTCGATTTGGAACACCGGGGAGCTGTTTTTT. Amino acid sequence: CASSYSIWNTGELFF.

V is TRBV4-1 and J is TRBJ2-2, with a weak D call TRBD1 (5 bases). Trimming left V 3 bases short and J 3 bases short, with 8 bases between. This CDR3 spans 14 amino acids. The germline CDR1 and CDR2 sequences are MGHRA and YSYEKL. The CDR3 nucleotides are TGCGCCAGCAGCCAGATCAGGGACACCGGGGAGCTGTTTTTT. It yields the protein CASSQIRDTGELFF.

The chain couples TRBV6-5 to TRBJ2-5, with 8 bases lining up with TRBD1. Germline CDR1 and CDR2: MNHEY and SVGAGI. With V trimmed by 3 bases and J by 3 bases, 3 bases remained unmatched. This CDR3 region has 14 residues. This CDR3 is CASSYGQGKETQYF. CDR3 bases: TGTGCCAGCAGTTATGGACAGGGAAAAGAGACCCAGTACTTC.

V usage is TRBV19 and J usage is TRBJ2-7; no firm D call. The germline V and J ends were trimmed by 4 bases and 6 bases, with 13 bases remaining between them. This CDR3 region has 13 residues. Germline V gene lookup returns CDR1 LNHDA and CDR2 SQIVND (reference sequence). The CDR3, as DNA: TGTGCCAGTAGTACCCTACTTGGTGGCGAGCAGTACTTC. It specifies CASSTLLGGEQYF. Full variable domain (remainder filled in from reference TRBV19 and TRBJ2-7): DGGITQSPKYLFRKEGQNVTLSCEQNLNHDAMYWYRQDPGQGLRLIYYSQIVNDFQKGDIAEGYSVSREKKESFPLTVTSAQKNPTAFYLCASSTLLGGEQYFGPGTRLTVT.

The chain combines TRBV13 with TRBJ2-1; 13 bases agree with TRBD2. The CDR3 is made up of 15 amino acids. V gave up 5 bases and J gave up 8 bases; unmatched junction bases: 6. Germline V gene lookup returns CDR1 PRHDT and CDR2 FYEKMQ (reference sequence). The CDR3 spells CASSIGLAGVHEQFF. CDR3 DNA: TGTGCCAGCAGCATCGGACTAGCGGGGGTTCATGAGCAGTTCTTC.

This rearrangement joins TRBV18 to TRBJ1-4; TRBD1 aligns across 7 bases. The germline V gene encodes CDR1 KGHSH and CDR2 LQKENI. The ends lost 3 bases at V and 4 bases at J; junction bases unmatched: 5. The length of the CDR3 is 15 residues. CDR3 coding DNA: TGTGCCAGCTCACCCAGGACAGGACATAATGAAAAACTGTTTTTT. Translated, it gives CASSPRTGHNEKLFF.

This clone was picked up a small number of times. The V and J genes are TRBV18 and TRBJ1-1; unclear D gene. CDR3 length: 13 amino acids. The germline V and J ends were trimmed by 2 bases and 0 bases, with 4 bases remaining between them. CDR1 KGHSH and CDR2 LQKENI come from the germline V gene. The CDR3 bases are TGTGCCAGCTCACCATTCATGAACACTGAAGCTTTCTTT. Translated: CASSPFMNTEAFF.

The V gene is TRBV15, the J gene TRBJ2-1, with 11 bases lining up with TRBD2. CDR3 length equals 16 residues. With V trimmed by 3 bases and J by 4 bases, 5 bases remained unmatched. Germline V gene sequence: CDR1 LNHNV, CDR2 YYDKDF (reference sequence). For the CDR3, the DNA is TGTGCCACCAGCAGGAGCCTAGCGGGGGGATACAATGAGCAGTTCTTC. It codes for CATSRSLAGGYNEQFF.

This clone was seen only a few times. This chain connects TRBV30 to TRBJ1-1; perhaps TRBD1 as D (5 bases). The CDR3 is made up of 17 amino acids. The ends were cut back, 0 bases at V and 0 bases at J, with 17 bases in the middle. Germline lookup yields CDR1 GTSNPN and CDR2 SVGIG (reference sequence). CDR3 in amino acids: CAWSVWQGTYMNTEAFF. In DNA form, the CDR3 reads TGTGCCTGGAGTGTGTGGCAGGGCACTTACATGAACACTGAAGCTTTCTTT.

The chain employs TRBV2 and TRBJ2-2; D is perhaps TRBD1 (6 bases). The V end was cut by 0 bases, the J end by 5 bases, with 13 bases between. CDR1 is SNHLY, CDR2 FYNNEI, per germline. The CDR3 is 16 residues long. CDR3 loop: CASSEAGAGVTGELFF. CDR3 sequence (DNA): TGTGCCAGCAGTGAAGCCGGTGCAGGGGTTACCGGGGAGCTGTTTTTT.

This clone has a handful of counts. V usage is TRBV2 and J usage is TRBJ1-5; D not resolved. Between the trimmed V and J ends, which lost 4 bases and 2 bases, there was a span of 9 bases. Germline lookup yields CDR1 SNHLY and CDR2 FYNNEI. The CDR3 runs 14 residues. As DNA, the CDR3 is TGTGCCAGCAGTGGTCGGAGGGGCAATCAGCCCCAGCATTTT. The encoded protein is CASSGRRGNQPQHF.

The chain links TRBV7-9 to TRBJ2-1, with 11 nucleotides matching TRBD1. The J segment lost 7 bases and the V segment lost 5 bases, leaving 7 bases of the junction unmatched. The CDR3 extends over 15 amino acids. Per the germline V gene, CDR1 is SEHNR and CDR2 is FQNEAQ (reference sequence). The CDR3 DNA sequence: TGTGCCAGCAGCCCTAGGGACAGGGGGGAGAATGAGCAGTTCTTC. Its translation is CASSPRDRGENEQFF. The whole variable domain, remainder taken from reference TRBV7-9 and TRBJ2-1, is DTGVSQNPRHKITKRGQNVTFRCDPISEHNRLYWYRQTLGQGPEFLTYFQNEAQLEKSRLLSDRFSAERPKGSFSTLEIQRTEQGDSAMYLCASSPRDRGENEQFFGPGTRLTVL.

CDR3 nucleotides: TGTGCCAGCAGTGAATATGGCCCTGGAGCTTTCTTT. This encodes CASSEYGPGAFF. This sequence joins TRBV2 and TRBJ1-1; D gene uncertain. The CDR3 contains 12 residues. Trimming pared 2 bases from V and 10 bases from J, leaving 11 bases between. Germline V gene sequence: CDR1 SNHLY, CDR2 FYNNEI.

The chain carries TRBV27 and TRBJ2-5, with D perhaps matching TRBD2 (5 bases). Germline assignment: CDR1 MNHEY and CDR2 SMNVEV (reference sequence). The CDR3 has 11 residues. V was cut by 7 bases and J by 7 bases, with 10 bases left in between. The chain's CDR3 is CASKLGVTQYF. The CDR3 region has the DNA TGTGCCAGCAAACTGGGAGTGACCCAGTACTTC.